This TCR beta chain stems from a study of blood T cell repertoires in COVID-19. Overall study: Samples of COVID-19 (acute and convalescent) were obtained from the United States, Italy and Spain.

Authors' data handling: Reference gene primer amplification gave estimated nucleated cell counts. Profiled with immunoSEQ multiplex PCR; TCRdb holds only in-frame clones, not every one. That table gives V, J and clone size, and the DNA gave D and trimming. The data hold around 45,000 clones, with around 90% observed a single time. From germline, CDR1 is MNHEY and CDR2 SVGAGI. V shed 4 bases and J 4 bases; nucleotides not matched to a gene: 9. CDR3 size: 16 residues. The genes are TRBV6-5 and TRBJ2-3; 9 nucleotides align to TRBD2. The sequencing input was peripheral blood. The receptor comes from a man older than 75 with acute or convalescent COVID-19. The CDR3 reads CASSLGISGGSDTQYF. Written as DNA, the CDR3 is TGTGCCAGCAGTTTAGGTATTAGCGGGGGTTCAGATACGCAGTATTTT.